Listed below are T cell receptor beta chains from one sample, sequenced in a study of identical twins. TCRdb used MiXCR to reprocess the 5' RACE reads, holding one entry per CDR3 protein. The sample yields around 1.7 million distinct CDR3 sequences, more than 30% seen once. Sequences were obtained from cord blood. The origin of the receptors is a newborn girl in good health. The CDR3 runs from the conserved cysteine through the conserved F or W. D genes are given only for firm matches. A row's size may be missing; if present it is once, few, many or a size class.

j_call v_call d_call clone_size cdr3_aa cdr3_nt
TRBJ1-2 TRBV9 . . CASSLGTSPYGYTF TGTGCCAGCAGCCTAGGGACTTCTCCCTATGGCTACACCTTC
TRBJ2-1 TRBV3-1 TRBD2 few CASSQPTSGSPEQFF TGTGCCAGCAGCCAACCTACTAGCGGGAGCCCTGAGCAGTTCTTC
TRBJ2-1 TRBV2 TRBD2 . CASWGLAGGPYNEQFF TGTGCCAGCTGGGGACTAGCGGGGGGGCCCTACAATGAGCAGTTCTTC
TRBJ1-6 TRBV20-1 . . CSAKKGSYNSPLHF TGCAGTGCTAAGAAGGGGAGCTATAATTCACCCCTCCACTTT
TRBJ1-4 TRBV25-1 TRBD1 few CASSEGQGAGEKLFF TGTGCCAGCAGTGAAGGACAGGGGGCTGGTGAAAAACTGTTTTTT
TRBJ1-2 TRBV15 TRBD1 few CATSRTGKGYTF TGTGCCACCAGCCGGACAGGGAAAGGCTACACCTTC
TRBJ2-3 TRBV5-1 . . CASSLQGGTTDTQYF TGCGCCAGCAGCTTACAGGGGGGGACCACAGATACGCAGTATTTT
TRBJ2-3 TRBV5-8 . . CASREGRLGGTSTDTQYF TGTGCCAGCAGGGAAGGCAGACTCGGCGGAACTAGCACAGATACGCAGTATTTT
TRBJ1-2 TRBV20-1 TRBD1 . CSARPQGALYGYTF TGCAGTGCTAGACCTCAGGGGGCTCTCTATGGCTACACCTTC
TRBJ2-1 TRBV20-1 TRBD2 . CSARQAGGLGSYNEQFF TGCAGTGCAAGACAAGCGGGAGGGCTAGGCTCCTACAATGAGCAGTTCTTC
TRBJ2-7 TRBV27 TRBD2 . CASSFSGEGYEQYF TGTGCCAGCAGTTTCAGCGGGGAGGGCTACGAGCAGTACTTC
TRBJ1-5 TRBV7-8 . few CASRARGDFNQPQHF TGTGCCAGCAGGGCAAGGGGGGATTTTAATCAGCCCCAGCATTTT
TRBJ2-5 TRBV7-9 . . CASSLAETLQETQYF TGTGCCAGCAGCTTAGCCGAGACCCTTCAAGAGACCCAGTACTTC
TRBJ2-5 TRBV12-3/TRBV12-4 . . CASSLYGEETQYF TGTGCCAGCAGTTTGTACGGGGAGGAGACCCAGTACTTC
TRBJ1-6 TRBV2 TRBD1 few CASSDGQGRNSPLHF TGTGCCAGCAGTGACGGACAGGGGCGCAATTCACCCCTCCACTTT
TRBJ1-2 TRBV24-1 TRBD1 few CATSGTGGYGYTF TGTGCCACCAGCGGTACAGGGGGCTATGGCTACACCTTC
TRBJ2-5 TRBV29-1 TRBD2 . CSVTSGRDGQETQYF TGCAGCGTGACTAGCGGGAGAGATGGCCAAGAGACCCAGTACTTC
TRBJ2-7 TRBV5-1 . . CASSEMTGSSYNEQYF TGCGCCAGCAGCGAGATGACGGGAAGCTCCTACAATGAGCAGTACTTC
TRBJ2-1 TRBV20-1 . . CSASGVSYNEQFF TGCAGTGCTAGTGGGGTTTCCTACAATGAGCAGTTCTTC
TRBJ1-6 TRBV5-1 . few CASSSKNNSPLHF TGCGCCAGCAGCTCCAAAAATAATTCACCCCTCCACTTT
TRBJ2-3 TRBV9 TRBD2 . CASAKGLAGDTQYF TGTGCCAGCGCCAAGGGACTAGCGGGGGATACGCAGTATTTT
TRBJ1-4 TRBV27 . . CASSLRPLNEKLFF TGTGCCAGCAGTTTAAGGCCCTTAAATGAAAAACTGTTTTTT
TRBJ1-1 TRBV20-1 TRBD1 few CSATQGANTEAFF TGCAGTGCTACACAGGGGGCGAACACTGAAGCTTTCTTT
TRBJ2-1 TRBV5-5 . few CASCGSGFSYNEQFF TGTGCCAGCTGCGGCAGCGGGTTCTCCTACAATGAGCAGTTCTTC
TRBJ2-7 TRBV5-1 . . CASSLQVLDEQYF TGCGCCAGCAGCTTGCAGGTCCTTGACGAGCAGTACTTC
TRBJ1-1 TRBV20-1 . . CSARRVGEMTVNTEAFF TGCAGTGCTAGAAGAGTGGGCGAGATGACAGTGAACACTGAAGCTTTCTTT
TRBJ2-4 TRBV15 TRBD1 few CATSRAYGTGENIQYF TGTGCCACCAGCAGAGCCTACGGGACAGGAGAAAACATTCAGTACTTC
TRBJ2-1 TRBV20-1 TRBD2 few CSARSGTRNNEQFF TGCAGTGCTAGGTCCGGGACTAGGAACAATGAGCAGTTCTTC
TRBJ1-1 TRBV2 TRBD1 . CARDRGRNTEAFF TGTGCCAGGGACAGGGGGCGGAACACTGAAGCTTTCTTT
TRBJ2-1 TRBV20-1 . . CSARDPPYNEQFF TGCAGTGCTAGAGACCCACCTTACAATGAGCAGTTCTTC
TRBJ2-4 TRBV5-1 . few CASSLAGANIQYF TGCGCCAGCAGCTTAGCAGGGGCGAACATTCAGTACTTC
TRBJ2-7 TRBV4-1 TRBD1 few CASSQAVTGAYEQYF TGCGCCAGCAGCCAAGCGGTTACAGGGGCCTACGAGCAGTACTTC
TRBJ2-5 TRBV7-2 TRBD2 few CASSKTSGRAKTQYF TGTGCCAGCAGCAAGACTAGCGGGAGAGCAAAGACCCAGTACTTC
TRBJ2-3 TRBV24-1 . . CATGPTTDTQYF TGTGCCACCGGGCCTACCACAGATACGCAGTATTTT
TRBJ1-4 TRBV20-1 . few CSAAGGGDEKLFF TGCAGTGCCGCCGGAGGCGGAGACGAAAAACTGTTTTTT
TRBJ2-3 TRBV6-1 . . CASSPRLILDSTDTQYF TGTGCCAGCAGCCCTCGGCTCATCCTGGATAGCACAGATACGCAGTATTTT
TRBJ2-3 TRBV20-1 . few CSARVPVWTDTQYF TGCAGTGCTAGGGTCCCGGTGTGGACAGATACGCAGTATTTT
TRBJ2-7 TRBV29-1 . many CSVGPTGSYEQYF TGCAGCGTCGGTCCAACAGGGTCCTACGAGCAGTACTTC
TRBJ1-2 TRBV5-6 TRBD1 . CASSLDSDRGFYGYTF TGTGCCAGCAGCTTGGACTCGGACAGGGGTTTCTATGGCTACACCTTC
TRBJ1-2 TRBV29-1 . many CSVAQGPVSNYGYTF TGCAGCGTTGCCCAGGGGCCCGTCTCCAACTATGGCTACACCTTC
TRBJ1-4 TRBV7-9 . . CAGSKKVGVTNEKLFF TGTGCCGGCAGCAAAAAAGTCGGGGTGACTAATGAAAAACTGTTTTTT
TRBJ2-3 TRBV20-1 TRBD2 . CSAMVAGERDTQYF TGCAGTGCGATGGTAGCGGGAGAGAGGGATACGCAGTATTTT
TRBJ2-3 TRBV10-3 . many CAISEKPGIRNTGTDTQYF TGTGCCATCAGTGAGAAGCCCGGTATCAGGAATACAGGCACAGATACGCAGTATTTT
TRBJ1-1 TRBV7-2 TRBD1 . CASSSPHRGNTEAFF TGTGCCAGCAGCTCGCCTCACAGGGGGAACACTGAAGCTTTCTTT
TRBJ2-1 TRBV2 TRBD2 few CASSDKLAGGVQFF TGTGCCAGCAGTGATAAACTAGCGGGGGGTGTGCAGTTCTTC
TRBJ2-1 TRBV20-1 . . CSIWGGSNEQFF TGCAGTATTTGGGGGGGCTCCAATGAGCAGTTCTTC
TRBJ2-7 TRBV27 . few CASSLYGAPSPTGRGNEQYF TGTGCCAGCAGTTTATACGGCGCTCCCTCCCCCACAGGGAGGGGGAACGAGCAGTACTTC
TRBJ2-3 TRBV2 . . CASTPHRGASTDTQYF TGTGCCAGCACCCCACACAGAGGGGCAAGCACAGATACGCAGTATTTT
TRBJ2-1 TRBV29-1 . many CSVRGNEQFF TGCAGCGTTAGGGGGAATGAGCAGTTCTTC
TRBJ1-6 TRBV6-9 . . CASSSPRQPYNSPLHF TGTGCCAGCAGTTCCCCAAGACAGCCTTATAATTCACCCCTCCACTTT
TRBJ2-7 TRBV5-1 . . CASSRFMGRTNRHEQYF TGCGCCAGCAGCCGCTTTATGGGACGGACAAATCGCCACGAGCAGTACTTC
TRBJ2-5 TRBV7-9 TRBD2 many CASSFSSGEETQYF TGTGCCAGCAGCTTCTCTAGCGGCGAAGAGACCCAGTACTTC
TRBJ2-7 TRBV24-1 TRBD2 few CATSDPTSGYEQYF TGTGCCACCAGTGACCCGACTAGCGGCTACGAGCAGTACTTC
TRBJ2-5 TRBV27 . . CASSLYYRRETQYF TGTGCCAGCAGTTTATATTACAGGCGGGAGACCCAGTACTTC
TRBJ2-3 TRBV12-3/TRBV12-4 TRBD2 few CASSWTSGRRVTDTQYF TGTGCCAGCAGCTGGACTAGCGGGAGACGGGTCACAGATACGCAGTATTTT
TRBJ2-4 TRBV6-1 . . CASSEVRSLQNIQYF TGTGCCAGCAGTGAAGTTCGGAGTCTCCAAAACATTCAGTACTTC
TRBJ2-7 TRBV9 . . CASSVATGTRETRYF .
TRBJ1-1 TRBV2 . . CASSFLTGTTTEAFF TGTGCCAGCAGTTTCCTTACAGGAACCACCACTGAAGCTTTCTTT
TRBJ2-7 TRBV12-3/TRBV12-4 . many CASSFGRFYEQYF TGTGCCAGCAGCTTTGGGAGGTTCTACGAGCAGTACTTC